This TCR beta chain was sequenced for a study of shared clonotypes between healthy human individuals. Study observations and caveats: Of the naive CD4 clonotypes, roughly 5% were shared across several donors. Rarefaction demonstrated incomplete sorted-subset sequencing despite large depth.

The junction had 5 bases not matched to a gene; V was cut back by 1 base and J by 4 bases. The length of the CDR3 is 15 residues. The germline CDR1 and CDR2 sequences are LNHDA and SQIVND (reference sequence). This clone occurred a few times. Its target is unknown. Profiling relied on immunoSEQ multiplex PCR, and the TCRdb table lists in-frame clones only, not all of them. Seen here are around 2.3 million clones, approximately 96% observed once, and the top ten hold 0.13%. All donors qualified as healthy HIV-negative adults and had experienced no recent acute infections or vaccinations. The authors divided CD4+ cells into CD45RA+ naive and CD45RA-negative memory subsets.

The chain combines TRBV19 with TRBJ1-2, with 8 bases aligning to TRBD1. The material sequenced was naive CD4+ T cells sorted from blood. Subset meaning: CD45RA+ positively selected. The sequence came from a man aged 18 to 29 in good health. The CDR3 nucleotides read TGTGCCAGTAGTATAGGGGACAGGATCTTCTATGGCTACACCTTC. It is translated as CASSIGDRIFYGYTF.